A selection of T cell receptor beta chains follows, all from one sample in a study of Graves' ophthalmopathy and Graves' hyperthyroidism. TCRdb redid the calling of the multiplex PCR reads with MiXCR, one entry per CDR3 protein. The repertoire holds roughly 500,000 distinct CDR3 sequences, with approximately 15% as singletons. Sample: blood. These TCRs come from a woman between 25 and 40 years old with Graves' ophthalmopathy. Both conserved end residues are part of each CDR3. D genes are given only for firm matches. The size of a clone is reported for some rows only, either as once, few or many, or as a class for expanded clones.

v_gene	abundance	d_gene	j_gene	CDR3aa	CDR3nt
TRBV28	many	.	TRBJ2-7	CASSFYAISYEQYF	TGTGCCAGCAGTTTCTATGCAATCTCCTACGAGCAGTACTTC
TRBV4-1	many	.	TRBJ1-6	CASSQFVLGDSPLHF	TGCGCCAGCAGCCAATTCGTCTTAGGGGATTCACCCCTCCACTTT
TRBV6-1	few	.	TRBJ1-1	CASSQTPGHGTEAFF	TGTGCCAGCAGCCAAACACCGGGGCACGGGACTGAAGCTTTCTTT
TRBV30	few	TRBD1	TRBJ2-7	CAWRNPGQGKSYF	TGTGCCTGGAGGAATCCGGGACAGGGTAAATCGTACTTC
TRBV7-8	many	TRBD2	TRBJ2-5	CASSLIQRGEQETQYF	TGTGCCAGCAGCTTAATTCAGCGGGGGGAACAAGAGACCCAGTACTTC
TRBV28	many	.	TRBJ1-6	CASSKMTGYNSPLHF	TGTGCCAGCAGCAAAATGACAGGATATAATTCACCCCTCCACTTT
TRBV4-1	.	TRBD1	TRBJ1-1	CASTDRVVMNTEAFF	TGCGCCAGCACAGACAGGGTAGTAATGAACACTGAAGCTTTCTTT
TRBV27	many	.	TRBJ2-7	CASSLSWGASDEQYF	TGTGCCAGCAGTTTATCATGGGGGGCTAGCGACGAGCAGTACTTC
TRBV7-9	many	.	TRBJ2-7	CASSRGVQGRYEQYF	TGTGCCAGCAGCCGGGGGGTACAGGGGCGATACGAGCAGTACTTC
TRBV6-5	many	.	TRBJ1-1	CASSYGRANTEAFF	TGTGCCAGCAGTTACGGGCGGGCAAACACTGAAGCTTTCTTT
TRBV6-1	many	.	TRBJ1-1	CASSVTPGPANTEAFF	TGTGCCAGCAGCGTAACCCCGGGACCGGCTAACACTGAAGCTTTCTTT
TRBV6-5	many	.	TRBJ1-2	CASSSGRGGYTF	TGTGCCAGCAGTTCCGGACGAGGTGGCTACACCTTC
TRBV12-3/TRBV12-4	.	TRBD1	TRBJ2-2	CASSSAGGNTGELFF	TGTGCCAGCAGTTCGGCAGGGGGCAACACCGGGGAGCTGTTTTTT
TRBV6-5	many	.	TRBJ2-7	CASRSPHEQYF	TGTGCCAGCAGGTCCCCCCACGAGCAGTACTTC
TRBV29-1	.	.	TRBJ2-7	CSVNTGSLSYGQYF	TGCAGCGTGAATACAGGGTCGCTGTCCTATGGGCAGTACTTC
TRBV5-1	many	.	TRBJ1-1	CASSLALQSPEAFF	TGCGCCAGCAGCTTGGCCCTACAGTCTCCTGAAGCTTTCTTT
TRBV24-1	.	TRBD1	TRBJ2-5	CASSSGQGAQTQYF	TGTGCCAGCAGTTCCGGACAGGGGGCGCAGACCCAGTACTTC
TRBV19	few	.	TRBJ1-5	CASSIGDRRSQPQHF	TGTGCCAGTAGTATAGGCGACAGACGGAGTCAGCCCCAGCATTTT
TRBV30	many	.	TRBJ2-5	CAWTEGIDAETQYF	TGTGCCTGGACGGAGGGGATTGACGCGGAGACCCAGTACTTC
TRBV4-1	many	TRBD1	TRBJ2-7	CASSQRDRAYEQYF	TGCGCCAGCAGCCAGAGGGACAGGGCTTACGAGCAGTACTTC
TRBV25-1	many	.	TRBJ2-7	CASMKAEASFDEQYF	TGTGCCAGCATGAAGGCTGAGGCCAGTTTCGACGAGCAGTACTTC
TRBV20-1	many	TRBD2	TRBJ2-5	CSARRTSGETQYF	TGCAGTGCTCGTCGGACTAGCGGGGAGACCCAGTACTTC
TRBV7-9	many	.	TRBJ1-2	CASSDPPENYGYTF	TGTGCCAGCAGCGATCCTCCAGAAAACTATGGCTACACCTTC
TRBV28	many	.	TRBJ2-7	CASSFRPEGAEQYF	TGTGCCAGCAGTTTCCGTCCCGAAGGGGCTGAGCAGTACTTC
TRBV28	many	.	TRBJ1-1	CASIPAWGTEAFF	TGTGCCAGCATTCCCGCGTGGGGGACTGAAGCTTTCTTT
TRBV11-2	few	.	TRBJ2-3	CASSLSRGGTDTQYF	TGTGCCAGCAGCTTATCTCGCGGGGGCACAGATACGCAGTATTTT
TRBV6-2/TRBV6-3	.	.	TRBJ1-1	CASRGGGSAEAFF	TGTGCCAGCCGGGGGGGGGGTTCGGCTGAAGCTTTCTTT
TRBV7-9	few	TRBD1	TRBJ2-5	CASSYGTGMETQYF	TGTGCCAGCAGCTACGGGACAGGGATGGAGACCCAGTACTTC
TRBV7-2	.	.	TRBJ2-2	CASSLVVGHTGELCF	TGTGCCAGCAGCTTAGTGGTGGGCCACACCGGGGAGCTGTGTTTT
TRBV18	many	.	TRBJ2-2	CASSPAESTGELFF	TGTGCCAGCTCACCTGCCGAATCGACCGGGGAGCTGTTTTTT
TRBV4-1	.	.	TRBJ1-3	CASSQLDQVSGNTIYF	TGCGCCAGCAGCCAATTGGACCAAGTGTCGGGAAACACAATATATTTT
TRBV12-3/TRBV12-4	many	TRBD1	TRBJ1-5	CASSLRTGPYSNQPQHF	TGTGCCAGCAGTCTACGGACAGGGCCGTATAGCAATCAGCCCCAGCATTTT
TRBV6-5	many	TRBD1	TRBJ2-7	CASTSGQRYEQYF	TGTGCCAGCACCTCGGGACAGCGCTACGAGCAGTACTTC
TRBV6-1	many	.	TRBJ1-6	CASSGGDSPLHF	TGTGCCAGCAGTGGTGGGGATTCACCCCTCCACTTT
TRBV11-2	many	TRBD1	TRBJ2-7	CASSETGARSYEQYF	TGTGCCAGCAGCGAAACAGGGGCAAGGTCCTACGAGCAGTACTTC
TRBV7-9	few	.	TRBJ1-1	CASSFEGTEAFF	TGTGCCAGCAGCTTTGAGGGCACTGAAGCTTTCTTT
TRBV18	.	.	TRBJ2-7	CASSPPVRYEQYF	TGTGCCAGCTCACCACCGGTAAGGTACGAGCAGTACTTC
TRBV12-3/TRBV12-4	.	.	TRBJ1-1	CASSSQEGRNTEAFF	TGTGCCAGCAGTAGCCAGGAGGGTAGGAACACTGAAGCTTTCTTT
TRBV6-5	many	.	TRBJ1-2	CASSLTRVSGYTF	TGTGCCAGCAGTTTGACACGGGTTAGCGGCTACACCTTC
TRBV6-8	many	.	TRBJ2-5	CASSPPIQAQETQYF	TGTGCCAGCAGTCCCCCCATACAGGCACAAGAGACCCAGTACTTC
TRBV20-1	many	.	TRBJ1-3	CSAARGDTIYF	TGCAGTGCTGCCAGGGGAGACACCATATATTTT
TRBV5-1	few	.	TRBJ1-1	CASSPRAGVRTEAFF	TGCGCCAGCAGCCCCCGTGCAGGGGTACGGACTGAAGCTTTCTTT
TRBV6-5	many	.	TRBJ1-1	CANSYSRGTTEAFF	TGTGCCAACAGTTACTCCCGGGGGACCACTGAAGCTTTCTTT
TRBV11-3	.	.	TRBJ2-7	CASSPRGPPSYEQYF	TGTGCCAGCAGCCCCCGGGGCCCCCCCTCCTACGAGCAGTACTTC
TRBV2	many	.	TRBJ1-1	CATTGNTEAFF	TGTGCCACGACAGGGAACACTGAAGCTTTCTTT
TRBV12-3/TRBV12-4	many	.	TRBJ1-1	CASSHLRRRAEAFF	TGTGCCAGCAGTCACCTGAGAAGGCGGGCTGAAGCTTTCTTT
TRBV12-3/TRBV12-4	many	.	TRBJ2-7	CASSWTGLEQYF	TGTGCCAGCAGTTGGACCGGTCTCGAGCAGTACTTC